Presented here are 18 T cell receptor beta chains from one specimen sequenced in a study of lymphopenia after photon versus proton radiotherapy. Generated by immunoSEQ multiplex PCR, the TCRdb table keeps only in-frame clones and is missing some. The sample shows tens of thousands of clones, approximately 80% of them seen only once. Material: peripheral blood, obtained from a patient treated with proton-based radiotherapy. These receptors originate from a woman aged 70 to 79 with pancreatic cancer.

This clone showed up just once. The CDR3 loop is CAWTKQGSAQYF. CDR3 DNA sequence: TGTGCCTGGACTAAACAGGGGTCGGCCCAGTACTTC. V is TRBV30 and J is TRBJ2-5; 7 bases match TRBD1. The V and J ends lost 4 bases and 9 bases, in that order; junction bases with no gene match: 8. The CDR3 contains 12 residues. CDR1 GTSNPN and CDR2 SVGIG come from the germline V gene (reference sequence).

In its sample, this clone was seen a few times. The chain uses TRBV7-9 and TRBJ1-2; a possible D gene is TRBD1 (5 bases). The CDR3 spans 13 residues. Per the germline V gene, CDR1 is SEHNR and CDR2 is FQNEAQ (reference sequence). Trimming took 0 bases from V and 8 from J, leaving 10 bases between them. The CDR3 DNA reads as TGTGCCAGCAGCTTAGCGCAGGGTTGGGGCTACACCTTC. This gives the protein CASSLAQGWGYTF.

This clone has a single count. The rearrangement joins TRBV7-2 to TRBJ2-7; tentatively, D is TRBD1 or TRBD2 (5 bases each). The CDR3 has 15 amino acids. Germline V gene lookup returns CDR1 SGHTA and CDR2 FQGNSA. The V and J ends lost 3 bases and 6 bases respectively, with 18 bases between them. Written as DNA, the CDR3 is TGTGCCAGCAGCTTTCCGGGACCGAGAGCCTTCGAGCAGTACTTC. Amino acids: CASSFPGPRAFEQYF.

J is TRBJ1-1 and V is TRBV11-1, with 10 bases aligning to TRBD1. The CDR3 consists of 17 residues. Germline CDR1 reads SGHAT; CDR2 reads FQDESV (reference sequence). The trim removed 3 bases at V and 1 base at J, leaving 8 bases unmatched. The CDR3 sequence: CASSLTGGRLGNTEAFF. The DNA for the CDR3 is TGTGCCAGCAGCTTGACAGGGGGCAGATTAGGGAACACTGAAGCTTTCTTT.

The chain has TRBV5-1 and TRBJ2-1, with 9 bases matching TRBD2. With V trimmed by 0 bases and J by 15 bases, 10 bases remained unmatched. There are 14 residues in the CDR3. CDR1 is SGHRS, CDR2 YFSETQ, per germline. CDR3 nucleotide sequence: TGCGCCAGCAGCTTGGAGGGACTAGCTGATTTGGGGTTCTTC. It is translated as CASSLEGLADLGFF.

The chain employs TRBV10-3 and TRBJ2-3; 8 bases are a match to TRBD2. Germline values: CDR1 ENHRY, CDR2 SYGVKD. The length of the CDR3 is 15 residues. V was pared by 9 bases and J by 2 bases, with 10 bases of the junction left unmatched. CDR3 loop: CAIRWTGGPTDTQYF. Written as DNA, the CDR3 is TGTGCCATTAGGTGGACGGGAGGGCCCACAGATACGCAGTATTTT.

The chain combines TRBV28 with TRBJ2-5; 15 positions agree with TRBD2. Germline CDR1 reads MDHEN; CDR2 reads SYDVKM. The CDR3 contains 18 residues. After removal of 4 bases from V and 3 bases from J, the junction contained 9 bases not matched to a gene. CDR3 region: CASSWTSGRAGLKETQYF. CDR3 bases: TGTGCCAGCAGTTGGACTAGCGGGAGGGCCGGGTTAAAAGAGACCCAGTACTTC.

J is TRBJ2-5 and V is TRBV7-6, with D possibly being TRBD1 (5 bases). CDR3 length: 13 amino acids. Trimming left V 8 bases short and J 2 bases short, with 12 bases between. Looked up from germline, CDR1 is SGHVS and CDR2 is FNYEAQ. CDR3 loop: CASAWGRQETQYF. CDR3 DNA: TGTGCCAGCGCTTGGGGCAGGCAAGAGACCCAGTACTTC.

The chain uses TRBV4-3 and TRBJ2-1, with D tentatively TRBD1 (5 bases). There are 16 residues in the CDR3. V dropped 0 bases and J dropped 9 bases, with 18 bases sitting between them. Germline lookup yields CDR1 LGHNA and CDR2 YSLEER. In DNA, the CDR3 is TGCGCCAGCAGCCAAGATTTAAGGGGCGCAGAAGCTGAGCAGTTCTTC. This sequence encodes CASSQDLRGAEAEQFF.

This clone showed up just a few times. The J gene is TRBJ2-2, the V gene TRBV28; 8 bases match TRBD2. The CDR3 consists of 16 residues. V lost 7 bases to trimming and J lost 1 base; unmatched junction nucleotides: 8. Germline V gene sequence: CDR1 MDHEN, CDR2 SYDVKM. CDR3 sequence: CASTILAGLNTGELFF. The CDR3 DNA sequence: TGTGCCAGCACTATTTTAGCGGGACTGAACACCGGGGAGCTGTTTTTT.

The CDR3, as DNA: TGCAGTGCCTACAAGCGGGAGAGGCAGTTCTTC. This encodes CSAYKRERQFF. V and J are TRBV20-1 and TRBJ2-1; 8 positions agree with TRBD2. The V gene end was trimmed by 6 bases and the J gene end by 12 bases; junction bases not matched to a gene: 7. CDR3 length: 11 amino acids. Germline loops: CDR1 DFQATT, CDR2 SNEGSKA (reference sequence).

The V call is TRBV5-8, the J call TRBJ1-3; 8 bases line up with TRBD1. Looked up from germline, CDR1 is SGHTS and CDR2 is YDEGEE. The CDR3 contains 14 residues. The V and J ends lost 10 bases and 0 bases, in that order; junction bases with no gene match: 6. In nucleotides, the CDR3 is TGTGCCGGCCAAGACAGGGGCTCTGGAAACACCATATATTTT. Encoded protein: CAGQDRGSGNTIYF.

This clone was observed a single time. The rearrangement uses TRBV19 and TRBJ1-1; TRBD1 matches at 7 bases. Per the germline V gene, CDR1 is LNHDA and CDR2 is SQIVND (reference sequence). The CDR3 consists of 12 residues. The V gene end was trimmed by 7 bases and the J gene end by 3 bases; junction bases not matched to a gene: 2. The chain's CDR3 is CASKGGYTEAFF. CDR3 DNA: TGTGCCAGTAAAGGGGGCTACACTGAAGCTTTCTTT.

The chain recombines TRBV6-5 with TRBJ1-1; no clear D. This CDR3 spans 12 amino acids. Trimming shortened V by 6 bases and J by 1 base, and 6 bases separated the two germline ends. Germline-derived CDR1 and CDR2 are MNHEY and SVGAGI. The CDR3 nucleotides are TGTGCCAGCAGGACTAGGAACACTGAAGCTTTCTTT. This sequence encodes CASRTRNTEAFF.

As DNA, the CDR3 is TGTGCCAGCAGCTTAGGGACAGGGGCCAATCAGCCCCAGCATTTT. The encoded protein is CASSLGTGANQPQHF. The V and J genes are TRBV7-8 and TRBJ1-5; 9 nucleotides line up with TRBD1. Looked up from germline, CDR1 is SGHVS and CDR2 is FQNEAQ. The CDR3 length is 15 residues. The J segment lost 3 bases and the V segment lost 1 base, leaving 1 base of the junction unmatched.

This clone has only one observation. The J gene is TRBJ1-3, the V gene TRBV11-2; no clear D gene. With 1 base removed from V and 0 bases from J, the gap between germline ends came to 10 bases. The CDR3 is 16 amino acids. Looked up from germline, CDR1 is SGHAT and CDR2 is FQNNGV. Here the CDR3 reads CASSLGQLSSGNTIYF. CDR3 DNA: TGTGCCAGCAGCTTAGGGCAGTTGAGCTCTGGAAACACCATATATTTT.

The CDR3 DNA reads as TGTGCCAGCAGTTCCCGCGGGAGCTCCTACAATGAGCAGTTCTTC. Its protein is CASSSRGSSYNEQFF. This rearrangement joins TRBV27 to TRBJ2-1; 7 bases fit TRBD2. The trim removed 4 bases at V and 0 bases at J, leaving 3 bases unmatched. Germline lookup yields CDR1 MNHEY and CDR2 SMNVEV (reference sequence). The CDR3 spans 15 residues.

The chain employs TRBV12-2 and TRBJ2-7; TRBD1 is the table's D call and was not checked against the DNA. TRBV12-2 is reported as a pseudogene. CDR3 length equals 13 residues. CDR3 residues: CASRSQVSYEQYF. The CDR3 DNA follows: TGTGCAAGTCGCTCCCAGGTGAGCTACGAGCAGTACTTC.